This TCR beta chain stems from a study of cytomegalovirus exposure and HLA in healthy donors. This clone was recorded only once. The V and J ends lost 7 bases and 4 bases respectively, with 13 bases between them. The length of the CDR3 is 14 residues. Germline CDR1 is LNHDA and CDR2 is SQIVND (reference sequence). This PCR relied on a set of 60 Vbeta primers and 13 Jbeta primers. The table came from immunoSEQ multiplex PCR; TCRdb's copy has only in-frame clones and leaves some out. The sample includes 130,000 or so clones, 85% to 90% of them seen just once. Sample: PBMCs. The chain employs TRBV19 and TRBJ2-2; D possibly corresponds to TRBD1 (5 bases). This clonotype originated in a woman in her twenties or thirties in good health and CMV-seropositive. The CDR3 is CASIEGATTGELFF. In DNA, the CDR3 is TGTGCCAGTATCGAAGGGGCCACCACCGGGGAGCTGTTTTTT. The full variable domain, completed using reference TRBV19 and TRBJ2-2, is DGGITQSPKYLFRKEGQNVTLSCEQNLNHDAMYWYRQDPGQGLRLIYYSQIVNDFQKGDIAEGYSVSREKKESFPLTVTSAQKNPTAFYLCASIEGATTGELFFGEGSRLTVL.